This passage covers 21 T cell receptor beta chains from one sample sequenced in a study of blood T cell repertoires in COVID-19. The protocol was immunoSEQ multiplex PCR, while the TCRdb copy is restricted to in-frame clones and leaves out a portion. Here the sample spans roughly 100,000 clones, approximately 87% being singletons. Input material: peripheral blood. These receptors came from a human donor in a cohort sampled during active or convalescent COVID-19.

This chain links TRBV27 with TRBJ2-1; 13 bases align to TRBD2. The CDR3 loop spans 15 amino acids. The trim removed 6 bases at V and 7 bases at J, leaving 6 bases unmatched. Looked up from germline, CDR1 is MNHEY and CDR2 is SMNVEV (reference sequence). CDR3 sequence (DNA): TGTGCCAGCAGCGAACTAGCGGGGGGGCTTAATGAGCAGTTCTTC. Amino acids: CASSELAGGLNEQFF.

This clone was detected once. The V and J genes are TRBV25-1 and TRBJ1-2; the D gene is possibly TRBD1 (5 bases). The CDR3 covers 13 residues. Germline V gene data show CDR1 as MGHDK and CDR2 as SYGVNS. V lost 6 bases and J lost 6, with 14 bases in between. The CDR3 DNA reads TGTGCCAGCAGCCCACCCGGGGGTGATGGCTACACCTTC. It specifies CASSPPGGDGYTF.

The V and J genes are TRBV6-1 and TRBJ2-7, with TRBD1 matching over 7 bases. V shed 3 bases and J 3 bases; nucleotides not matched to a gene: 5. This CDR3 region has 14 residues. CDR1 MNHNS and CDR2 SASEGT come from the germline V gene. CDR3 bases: TGTGCCAGCAGTGACCGACAGGGAATCTACGAGCAGTACTTC. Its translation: CASSDRQGIYEQYF.

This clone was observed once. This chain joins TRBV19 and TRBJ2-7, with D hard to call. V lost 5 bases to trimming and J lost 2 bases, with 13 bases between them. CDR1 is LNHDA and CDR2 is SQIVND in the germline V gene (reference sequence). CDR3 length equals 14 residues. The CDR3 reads CASSPRQFPYEQYF. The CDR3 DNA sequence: TGTGCCAGTAGTCCGCGACAATTCCCCTACGAGCAGTACTTC. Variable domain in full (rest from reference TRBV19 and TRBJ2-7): DGGITQSPKYLFRKEGQNVTLSCEQNLNHDAMYWYRQDPGQGLRLIYYSQIVNDFQKGDIAEGYSVSREKKESFPLTVTSAQKNPTAFYLCASSPRQFPYEQYFGPGTRLTVT.

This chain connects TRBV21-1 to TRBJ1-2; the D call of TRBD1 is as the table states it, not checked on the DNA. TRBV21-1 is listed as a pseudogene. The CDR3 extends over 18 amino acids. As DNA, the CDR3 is TGTGCCACCGGACAGGCCGACCCCTTTGCTCGGGTTAACTATGGCTACACCTTC. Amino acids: CATGQADPFARVNYGYTF.

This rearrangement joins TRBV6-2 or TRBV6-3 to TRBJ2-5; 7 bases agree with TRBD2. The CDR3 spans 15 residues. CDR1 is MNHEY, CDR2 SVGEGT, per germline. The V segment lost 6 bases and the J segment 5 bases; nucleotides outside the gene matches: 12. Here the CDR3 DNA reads TGTGCCAGCAGCCGACCCGGGACTAAAAGGGAGACCCAGTACTTC. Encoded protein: CASSRPGTKRETQYF.

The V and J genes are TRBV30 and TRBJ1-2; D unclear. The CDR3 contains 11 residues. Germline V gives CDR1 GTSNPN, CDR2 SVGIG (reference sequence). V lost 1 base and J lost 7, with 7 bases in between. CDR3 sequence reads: CAWSEGSGYTF. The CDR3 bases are TGTGCCTGGAGTGAAGGGAGTGGCTACACCTTC. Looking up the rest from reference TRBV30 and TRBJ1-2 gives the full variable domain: SQTIHQWPATLVQPVGSPLSLECTVEGTSNPNLYWYRQAAGRGLQLLFYSVGIGQISSEVPQNLSASRPQDRQFILSSKKLLLSDSGFYLCAWSEGSGYTFGSGTRLTVV.

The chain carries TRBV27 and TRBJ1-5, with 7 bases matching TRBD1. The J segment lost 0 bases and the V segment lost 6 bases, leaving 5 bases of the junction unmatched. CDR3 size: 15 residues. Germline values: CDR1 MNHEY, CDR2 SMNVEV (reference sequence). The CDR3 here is CASRQGGLSNQPQHF. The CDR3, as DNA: TGTGCCAGCAGGCAGGGGGGCCTTAGCAATCAGCCCCAGCATTTT.

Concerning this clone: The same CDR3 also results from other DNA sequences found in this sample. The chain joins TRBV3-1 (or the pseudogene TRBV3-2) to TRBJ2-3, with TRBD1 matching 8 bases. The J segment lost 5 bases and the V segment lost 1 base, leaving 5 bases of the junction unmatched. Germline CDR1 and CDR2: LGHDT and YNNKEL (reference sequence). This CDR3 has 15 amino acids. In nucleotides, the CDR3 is TGTGCCAGCAGCCAAGTTGGGACAGGTAGAGATACGCAGTATTTT. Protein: CASSQVGTGRDTQYF.

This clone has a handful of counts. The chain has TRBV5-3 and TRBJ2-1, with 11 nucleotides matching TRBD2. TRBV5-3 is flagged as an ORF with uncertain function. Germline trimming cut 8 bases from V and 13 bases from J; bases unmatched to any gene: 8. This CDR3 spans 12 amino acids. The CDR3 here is CASPLAGDLQFF. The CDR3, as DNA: TGTGCCAGTCCACTAGCGGGGGACCTACAGTTCTTC.

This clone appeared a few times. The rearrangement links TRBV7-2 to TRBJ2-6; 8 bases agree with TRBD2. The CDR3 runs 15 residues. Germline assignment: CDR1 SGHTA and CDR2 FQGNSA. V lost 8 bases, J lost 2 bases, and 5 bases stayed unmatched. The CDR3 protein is CASQPGGTGANVLTF. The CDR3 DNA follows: TGTGCCAGCCAACCGGGGGGGACTGGGGCCAACGTCCTGACTTTC.

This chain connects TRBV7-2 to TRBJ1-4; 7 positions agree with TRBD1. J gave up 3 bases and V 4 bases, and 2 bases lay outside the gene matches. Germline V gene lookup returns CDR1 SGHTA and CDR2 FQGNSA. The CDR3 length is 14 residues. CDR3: CASSSTGANEKLFF. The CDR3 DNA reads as TGTGCCAGCAGCTCTACAGGGGCTAATGAAAAACTGTTTTTT.

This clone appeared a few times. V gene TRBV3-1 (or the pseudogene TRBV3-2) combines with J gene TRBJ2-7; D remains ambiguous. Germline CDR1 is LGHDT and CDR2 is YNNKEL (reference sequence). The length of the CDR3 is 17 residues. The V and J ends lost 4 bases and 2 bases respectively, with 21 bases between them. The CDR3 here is CASSRSPVGWLTYEQYF. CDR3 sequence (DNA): TGTGCCAGCAGCCGGAGCCCGGTCGGGTGGTTGACCTACGAGCAGTACTTC.

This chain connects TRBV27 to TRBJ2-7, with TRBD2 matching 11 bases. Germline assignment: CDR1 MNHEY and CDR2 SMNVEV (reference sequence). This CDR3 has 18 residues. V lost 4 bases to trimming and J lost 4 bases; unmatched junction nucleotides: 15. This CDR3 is CASSSGTSGPENPYEQYF. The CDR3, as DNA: TGTGCCAGCAGTTCCGGGACTAGCGGCCCTGAAAACCCATACGAGCAGTACTTC.

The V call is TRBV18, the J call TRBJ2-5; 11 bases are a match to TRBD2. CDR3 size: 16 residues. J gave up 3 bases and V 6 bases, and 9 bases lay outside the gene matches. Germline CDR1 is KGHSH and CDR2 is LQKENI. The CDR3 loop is CASSSAASGGKETQYF. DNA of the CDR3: TGTGCCAGCTCTTCCGCTGCTAGCGGGGGGAAAGAGACCCAGTACTTC.

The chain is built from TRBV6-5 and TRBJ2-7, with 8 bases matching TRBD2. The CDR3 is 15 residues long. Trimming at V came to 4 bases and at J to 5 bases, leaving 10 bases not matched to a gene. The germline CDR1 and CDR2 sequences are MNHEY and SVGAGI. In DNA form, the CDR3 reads TGTGCCAGCAGTTCCGCGGGGGGAATGAAGAACGAGCAGTACTTC. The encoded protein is CASSSAGGMKNEQYF.

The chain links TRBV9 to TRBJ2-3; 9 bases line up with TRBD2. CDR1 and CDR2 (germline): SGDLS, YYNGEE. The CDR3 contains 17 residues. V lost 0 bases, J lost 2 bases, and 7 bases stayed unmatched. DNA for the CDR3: TGTGCCAGCAGCGTAGGTAAACTAGCGGGTACCACAGATACGCAGTATTTT. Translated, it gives CASSVGKLAGTTDTQYF.

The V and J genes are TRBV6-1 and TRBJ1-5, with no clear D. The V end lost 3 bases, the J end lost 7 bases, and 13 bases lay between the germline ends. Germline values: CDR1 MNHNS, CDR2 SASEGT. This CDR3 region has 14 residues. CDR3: CASSDQAALQPQHF. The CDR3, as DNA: TGTGCCAGCAGTGATCAAGCCGCCCTGCAGCCCCAGCATTTT.

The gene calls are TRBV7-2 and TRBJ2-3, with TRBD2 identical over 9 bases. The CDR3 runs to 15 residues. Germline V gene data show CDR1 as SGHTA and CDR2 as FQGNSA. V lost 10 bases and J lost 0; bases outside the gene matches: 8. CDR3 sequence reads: CATKTSGYSTDTQYF. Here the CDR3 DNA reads TGTGCCACCAAGACTAGCGGTTATAGCACAGATACGCAGTATTTT.

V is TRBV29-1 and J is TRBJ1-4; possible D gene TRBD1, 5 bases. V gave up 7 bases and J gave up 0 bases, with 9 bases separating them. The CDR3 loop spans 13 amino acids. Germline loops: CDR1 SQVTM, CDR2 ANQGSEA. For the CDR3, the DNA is TGCAGCGCTGACAGTGCAACTAATGAAAAACTGTTTTTT. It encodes CSADSATNEKLFF.

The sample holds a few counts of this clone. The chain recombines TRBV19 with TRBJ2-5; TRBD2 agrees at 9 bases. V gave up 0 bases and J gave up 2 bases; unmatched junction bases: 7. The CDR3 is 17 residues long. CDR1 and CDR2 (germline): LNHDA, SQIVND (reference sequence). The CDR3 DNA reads TGTGCCAGTAGTATAGATCTAAGCGGGGGGTTTCAAGAGACCCAGTACTTC. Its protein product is CASSIDLSGGFQETQYF.